This T cell receptor beta chain was documented in a study of blood T cell repertoires in COVID-19. The germline V gene encodes CDR1 KGHDR and CDR2 SFDVKD. The CDR3 covers 14 residues. V gave up 5 bases and J gave up 7 bases; unmatched junction bases: 3. Assay: immunoSEQ multiplex PCR; the TCRdb copy retains only in-frame clones and omits some. Counted here are approximately 250,000 clones, around 80% occurring once; the ten biggest clones make up over 14%. This clone was recorded only once. The chain employs TRBV24-1 and TRBJ2-2, with TRBD2 matching 10 bases. The specimen was PBMCs or T cells enriched from blood (not recorded which). The source of this sequence is a man aged 40-50 years who had recovered from COVID-19. The CDR3 nucleotides are TGTGCCACCAGTGTCGCTAGCGGGGGCGGGGAGCTGTTTTTT. Translating it yields CATSVASGGGELFF.